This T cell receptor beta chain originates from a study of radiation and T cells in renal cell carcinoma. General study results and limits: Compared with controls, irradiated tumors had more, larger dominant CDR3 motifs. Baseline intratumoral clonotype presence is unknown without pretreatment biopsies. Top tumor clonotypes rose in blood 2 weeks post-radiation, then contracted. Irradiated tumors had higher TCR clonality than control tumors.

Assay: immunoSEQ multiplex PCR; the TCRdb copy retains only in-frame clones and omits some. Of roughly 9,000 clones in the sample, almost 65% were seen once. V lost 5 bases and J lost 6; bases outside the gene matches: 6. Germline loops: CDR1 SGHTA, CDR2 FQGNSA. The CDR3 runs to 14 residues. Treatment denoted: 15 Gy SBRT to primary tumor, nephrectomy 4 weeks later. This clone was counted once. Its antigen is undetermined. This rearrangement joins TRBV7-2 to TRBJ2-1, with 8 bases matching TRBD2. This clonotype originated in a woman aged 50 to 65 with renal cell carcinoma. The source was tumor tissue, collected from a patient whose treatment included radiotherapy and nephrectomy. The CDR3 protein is CASSEVAGTNEQFF. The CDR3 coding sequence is TGTGCCAGCAGCGAAGTAGCGGGAACCAATGAGCAGTTCTTC.